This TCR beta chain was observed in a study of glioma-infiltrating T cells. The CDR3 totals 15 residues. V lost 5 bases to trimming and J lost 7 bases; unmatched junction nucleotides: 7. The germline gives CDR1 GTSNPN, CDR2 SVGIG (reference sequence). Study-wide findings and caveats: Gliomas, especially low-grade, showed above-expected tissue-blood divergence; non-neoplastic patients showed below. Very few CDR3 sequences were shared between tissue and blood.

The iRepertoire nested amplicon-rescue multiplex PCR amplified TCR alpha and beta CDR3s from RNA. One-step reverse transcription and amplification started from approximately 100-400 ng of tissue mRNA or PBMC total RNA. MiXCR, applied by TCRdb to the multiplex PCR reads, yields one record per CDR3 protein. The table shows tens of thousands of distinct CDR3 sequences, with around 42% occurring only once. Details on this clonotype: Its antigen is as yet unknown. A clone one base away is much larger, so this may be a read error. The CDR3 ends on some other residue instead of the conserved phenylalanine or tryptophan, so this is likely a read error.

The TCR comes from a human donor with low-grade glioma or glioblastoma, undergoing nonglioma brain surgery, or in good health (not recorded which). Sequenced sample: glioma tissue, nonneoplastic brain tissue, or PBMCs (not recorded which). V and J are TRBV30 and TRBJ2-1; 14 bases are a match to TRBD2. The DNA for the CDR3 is TGTGCCTGGGGAAGGACTAGCGGGAGGTCTAATGAGCAGTTCCTC. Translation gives CAWGRTSGRSNEQFL.